This note documents a single T cell receptor (beta chain) sequence. This sample stems from a study of T cells in Graves' hyperthyroidism and ophthalmopathy. TCR beta CDR3 regions were amplified from RNA. An initial round of RT-PCR targeting the TCR CDR3 relied on the HTBI primer set. Each CDR3 protein is one row after TCRdb ran MiXCR on the multiplex PCR reads. Among under 600,000 distinct CDR3 sequences listed, roughly 16% were seen once. Trimming stripped 4 bases from V and 6 bases from J, with 16 bases between. There are 15 residues in the CDR3. Per the germline V gene, CDR1 is MNHEY and CDR2 is SVGAGI.

Sequences were obtained from blood. The receptor was derived from a woman in her 40s with Graves' ophthalmopathy. This chain uses TRBV6-5 with TRBJ2-4, with D possibly being TRBD2 (5 bases). In nucleotides, the CDR3 is TGTGCCAGCAGTTCTCGGGGAGAGGGCATAAACATTCAGTACTTC. Translated, it gives CASSSRGEGINIQYF.